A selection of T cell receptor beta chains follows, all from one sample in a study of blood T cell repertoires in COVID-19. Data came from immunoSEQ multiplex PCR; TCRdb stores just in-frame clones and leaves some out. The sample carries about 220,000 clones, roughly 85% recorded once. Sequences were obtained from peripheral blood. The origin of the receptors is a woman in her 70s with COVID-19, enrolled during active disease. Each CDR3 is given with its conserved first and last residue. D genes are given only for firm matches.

CDR3 protein: CASSPERRYGYTF; CDR3 DNA: TGTGCCAGTAGTCCGGAGAGACGCTATGGCTACACCTTC; J gene: TRBJ1-2; D gene: .; V gene: TRBV19
CDR3 protein: CASSLGRGGIRKAFF; CDR3 DNA: TGTGCCAGCAGCTTAGGGAGGGGAGGGATTCGGAAGGCTTTCTTT; J gene: TRBJ1-1; D gene: .; V gene: TRBV7-2
CDR3 protein: CASSPGANSYEQYF; CDR3 DNA: TGTGCCAGCTCACCGGGCGCTAATTCCTACGAGCAGTACTTC; J gene: TRBJ2-7; D gene: .; V gene: TRBV18
CDR3 protein: CASSFGQGSNQPQHF; CDR3 DNA: TGTGCCAGCAGCTTTGGACAGGGTAGCAATCAGCCCCAGCATTTT; J gene: TRBJ1-5; D gene: TRBD1; V gene: TRBV7-2
CDR3 protein: CASSFTRGSDTQYF; CDR3 DNA: TGTGCCAGCAGCTTTACCCGGGGATCGGATACGCAGTATTTT; J gene: TRBJ2-3; D gene: .; V gene: TRBV11-1
CDR3 protein: CASSYDQGRLYEQYF; CDR3 DNA: TGTGCCAGCAGTTACGATCAGGGCAGACTCTACGAGCAGTACTTC; J gene: TRBJ2-7; D gene: .; V gene: TRBV6-5
CDR3 protein: CASSLDSQSYNEQFF; CDR3 DNA: TGTGCTAGCAGCTTAGACAGTCAATCGTACAATGAGCAGTTCTTC; J gene: TRBJ2-1; D gene: .; V gene: TRBV7-7
CDR3 protein: CSASGGQRPSTGELFF; CDR3 DNA: TGCAGTGCTAGTGGTGGACAGCGACCGTCCACCGGGGAGCTGTTTTTT; J gene: TRBJ2-2; D gene: .; V gene: TRBV20-1
CDR3 protein: CASSPNVERGVLAKNIQYF; CDR3 DNA: TGTGCCAGCAGCCCTAATGTGGAGCGGGGGGTACTAGCCAAAAACATTCAGTACTTC; J gene: TRBJ2-4; D gene: TRBD2; V gene: TRBV7-8
CDR3 protein: CASSQGGHNPGYTF; CDR3 DNA: TGCGCCAGCAGCCAAGGGGGACACAATCCCGGCTACACCTTC; J gene: TRBJ1-2; D gene: .; V gene: TRBV4-3
CDR3 protein: CASSLGQNTGELFF; CDR3 DNA: TGCGCCAGCAGCCTAGGACAGAACACCGGGGAGCTGTTTTTT; J gene: TRBJ2-2; D gene: .; V gene: TRBV5-1